Each of the 21 T cell receptor beta chains below was sequenced from the same sample in a study of STAT3 mutations in large granular lymphocyte leukemia. Study-level findings and limits: Every T-cell large granular lymphocyte leukemia patient had at least one immunodominant TCR beta clonotype.

Their target antigens are unknown. Profiled with immunoSEQ multiplex PCR; TCRdb holds only in-frame clones, not every one. The sample yields more than 3,000 clones, about two thirds seen once. Sequenced input: peripheral blood mononuclear cells. The receptor set was obtained from a middle-aged woman with T-cell large granular lymphocyte leukemia. Some clones in this sample may be carry-over from other donors' samples.

This clone was picked up a small number of times. The chain is built from TRBV18 and TRBJ1-3; D may be TRBD1 (5 bases). The V end lost 1 base, the J end lost 0 bases, and 10 bases lay between the germline ends. Germline V gene sequence: CDR1 KGHSH, CDR2 LQKENI. The CDR3 totals 16 residues. CDR3 loop: CASSPRGGSSGNTIYF. The CDR3 DNA follows: TGTGCCAGCTCACCACGGGGGGGAAGCTCTGGAAACACCATATATTTT.

In regard to this clone: At one of its ends the junction is not consistent with the germline gene, which may arise from a read error. The rearrangement uses TRBV18 and TRBJ1-1, with 7 bases aligning to TRBD1. Germline V gene sequence: CDR1 KGHSH, CDR2 LQKENI. The CDR3 is made up of 15 amino acids. The chain's CDR3 is CASSPQGSVNTEAFF. The CDR3 DNA reads as TGTGCCAGCTCTCCACAGGGGAGCGTGAACACTGAAGCTTTCTTT.

The chain uses TRBV5-1 and TRBJ2-5, with D tentatively TRBD2 (7 bases). Trimming removed 4 bases from V and 5 bases from J, with 21 bases in between. The length of the CDR3 is 16 residues. The germline gives CDR1 SGHRS, CDR2 YFSETQ. The CDR3 reads CASSPLAGATGETQYF. The DNA of the CDR3 is TGCGCCAGCAGCCCCCTCGCGGGGGCTACCGGGGAGACCCAGTACTTC.

The V call is TRBV30, the J call TRBJ2-1; 7 bases are a match to TRBD2. With V trimmed by 2 bases and J by 9 bases, 7 bases remained unmatched. The CDR3 runs 13 residues. The germline V gene has CDR1 GTSNPN and CDR2 SVGIG (reference sequence). The CDR3 DNA follows: TGTGCCTGGAGTCGGCTAGCGGCTGGTGAGCAGTTCTTC. It translates to CAWSRLAAGEQFF.

V gene TRBV30 combines with J gene TRBJ1-4; no reliable D call. CDR1 and CDR2 from the germline V gene are GTSNPN and SVGIG (reference sequence). The CDR3 spans 14 residues. The V gene lost 4 bases and the J gene lost 8 bases, with 17 bases spanning the gap. DNA for the CDR3: TGTGCCTGGACCCTGGCCCTTTCCCGCGAAAAACTGTTTTTT. Translated, it gives CAWTLALSREKLFF.

This rearrangement joins TRBV28 to TRBJ2-7, with unresolved D. The V gene lost 3 bases and the J gene lost 1 base, with 7 bases spanning the gap. From germline, CDR1 is MDHEN and CDR2 SYDVKM. The CDR3 consists of 13 residues. The CDR3 sequence: CASSFKVSYEQYF. The CDR3 nucleotides are TGTGCCAGCAGTTTTAAAGTTTCCTACGAGCAGTACTTC.

This clone was seen once. The rearrangement joins TRBV30 to TRBJ2-1, with no clear D. The V end lost 1 base, the J end lost 0 bases, and 10 bases lay between the germline ends. The CDR3 spans 15 residues. Germline V gives CDR1 GTSNPN, CDR2 SVGIG (reference sequence). The CDR3 nucleotides are TGTGCCTGGAGTGACGCTCCAAGCTCCTACAATGAGCAGTTCTTC. It is translated as CAWSDAPSSYNEQFF.

The genes are TRBV19 and TRBJ2-7; the D gene is possibly TRBD1 (6 bases). There are 15 residues in the CDR3. V was shortened by 5 bases and J by 4 bases, with 18 bases between the two germline ends. CDR1 is LNHDA, CDR2 SQIVND, per germline (reference sequence). This chain's CDR3 is CASSLQGRGGYEQYF. Here the CDR3 DNA reads TGTGCCAGTAGTCTACAGGGACGCGGCGGTTACGAGCAGTACTTC.

V usage is TRBV15 and J usage is TRBJ2-5, with 10 bases matching TRBD2. CDR3 size: 19 residues. Germline V gene lookup returns CDR1 LNHNV and CDR2 YYDKDF (reference sequence). Unmatched junction bases numbered 15, after V lost 0 bases and J lost 5 bases. CDR3: CATSREGWESGRAVETQYF. CDR3 DNA: TGTGCCACCAGCAGAGAGGGATGGGAGAGCGGGAGGGCCGTTGAGACCCAGTACTTC.

This chain connects TRBV7-2 to TRBJ1-2; the D is unclear. With 3 bases removed from V and 4 bases from J, the gap between germline ends came to 15 bases. In germline, CDR1 is SGHTA, CDR2 FQGNSA. The CDR3 loop spans 15 amino acids. Here the CDR3 reads CASSFEGGRAYGYTF. CDR3 coding DNA: TGTGCCAGCAGCTTCGAGGGCGGCAGAGCCTATGGCTACACCTTC.

The rearrangement uses TRBV2 and TRBJ1-2; 7 nucleotides match TRBD1. Germline assignment: CDR1 SNHLY and CDR2 FYNNEI. The CDR3 is 13 residues long. The ends lost 7 bases at V and 3 bases at J; junction bases unmatched: 5. CDR3 bases: TGTGCCAGCATGCGGCAGGGGGACTATGGCTACACCTTC. It codes for CASMRQGDYGYTF.

The V call is TRBV4-1, the J call TRBJ1-2; maybe TRBD1 (6 bases). The ends were cut back, 2 bases at V and 2 bases at J, with 6 bases in the middle. This CDR3 has 13 residues. The germline gives CDR1 MGHRA, CDR2 YSYEKL. In DNA, the CDR3 is TGCGCCAGCAGCCAACAGGGGAACTATGGCTACACCTTC. Translated, it gives CASSQQGNYGYTF.

This clone was seen only a few times. The CDR3 nucleotides are TGTGCCAGCAGTTTAAAAGGGGACTACTCCTACGAGCAGTACTTC. This codes for CASSLKGDYSYEQYF. J is TRBJ2-7 and V is TRBV28; 7 bases fit TRBD2. The CDR3 has 15 amino acids. V shed 2 bases, J shed 0 bases, and the junction held 4 bases outside the gene matches. Germline assignment: CDR1 MDHEN and CDR2 SYDVKM.

This sequence joins TRBV5-6 and TRBJ1-1; D might be TRBD1 (5 bases). Between the trimmed V and J ends, which lost 3 bases and 1 base, there was a span of 10 bases. The germline V gene encodes CDR1 SGHDT and CDR2 YYEEEE. This CDR3 comprises 14 residues. CDR3 residues: CASSWGTANTEAFF. CDR3 in DNA: TGTGCCAGCAGCTGGGGGACGGCGAACACTGAAGCTTTCTTT.

In DNA, the CDR3 is TGCAGCGCCCCGGGACAGGAGAAAGGCCCAGGGACCGAGCAGTTCTTC. Translating it yields CSAPGQEKGPGTEQFF. The rearrangement joins TRBV29-1 to TRBJ2-1, with TRBD1 identical over 8 bases. The V segment lost 7 bases and the J segment 10 bases; nucleotides outside the gene matches: 21. The CDR3 loop spans 16 amino acids. CDR1 and CDR2 (germline): SQVTM, ANQGSEA.

This chain joins TRBV7-6 and TRBJ2-7, with D possibly being TRBD1 or TRBD2 (7 bases each). This CDR3 spans 15 amino acids. The germline V gene encodes CDR1 SGHVS and CDR2 FNYEAQ. Trimming took 1 base from V and 2 from J, leaving 12 bases between them. The CDR3 loop reads CASSLGEGATYEQYF. The CDR3 bases are TGTGCCAGCAGCTTAGGGGAGGGGGCGACCTACGAGCAGTACTTC.

V is TRBV30 and J is TRBJ1-1, with D possibly matching TRBD1 (5 bases). The V end was cut by 1 base, the J end by 2 bases, with 11 bases between. The CDR3 is 14 residues long. The V gene's germline CDR1 is GTSNPN and CDR2 SVGIG (reference sequence). CDR3 in DNA: TGTGCCTGGAGTGCTCGGGGGGGTAACACTGAAGCTTTCTTT. This sequence encodes CAWSARGGNTEAFF.

The genes are TRBV7-9 and TRBJ2-3; 12 positions match TRBD1. This CDR3 has 15 amino acids. Germline CDR1 SEHNR, CDR2 FQNEAQ (reference sequence). With V trimmed by 4 bases and J by 4 bases, 3 bases remained unmatched. CDR3 region: CASSSGQGASDTQYF. CDR3 coding DNA: TGTGCCAGCAGCTCGGGACAGGGGGCTTCAGATACGCAGTATTTT. Full variable domain (outside the CDR3, taken from reference TRBV7-9 and TRBJ2-3): DTGVSQNPRHKITKRGQNVTFRCDPISEHNRLYWYRQTLGQGPEFLTYFQNEAQLEKSRLLSDRFSAERPKGSFSTLEIQRTEQGDSAMYLCASSSGQGASDTQYFGPGTRLTVL.

The chain carries TRBV4-3 and TRBJ2-3; D gene ambiguous. Trimming shortened V by 0 bases and J by 5 bases, and 6 bases separated the two germline ends. The CDR3 length is 13 residues. CDR1 is LGHNA and CDR2 is YSLEER in the germline V gene. The chain's CDR3 is CASSQELGDTQYF. The CDR3 DNA sequence: TGCGCCAGCAGCCAAGAGTTGGGAGATACGCAGTATTTT.

This rearrangement joins TRBV14 to TRBJ1-4; TRBD1 might be the D (5 bases). CDR1 SGHDN and CDR2 FVKESK come from the germline V gene. The ends were cut back, 1 base at V and 7 bases at J, with 25 bases in the middle. The CDR3 is made up of 19 amino acids. The CDR3 reads CASSQVPGTQRRLGEKLFF. DNA of the CDR3: TGTGCCAGCAGCCAAGTCCCCGGGACCCAGAGGAGGCTTGGTGAAAAACTGTTTTTT.

This chain uses TRBV6-5 with TRBJ2-7; 9 bases line up with TRBD2. CDR3 length equals 15 residues. Per the germline V gene, CDR1 is MNHEY and CDR2 is SVGAGI. Losses at the gene ends were 4 bases for V and 6 bases for J; bases not matched to a gene: 10. DNA for the CDR3: TGTGCCAGCAGTTGGGGACTAGCCCCGGGCGGCGAGCAGTACTTC. Translation gives CASSWGLAPGGEQYF.